Each of the 21 T cell receptor beta chains below was sequenced from the same sample in a study of T cells after yellow fever vaccination. TCRdb re-called the 5' RACE reads through MiXCR, storing one row per CDR3 protein. The sample lists fewer than 450,000 distinct CDR3 sequences, 3% to 4.5% seen once, with 20% to 25% in the top ten. Specimen: PBMCs, collected 5 days after the yellow fever booster vaccination. All receptors derive from a man aged 18 to 29 who received the YFV17D yellow fever vaccine.

The V gene is TRBV19, the J gene TRBJ1-5; the D gene is possibly TRBD1 (6 bases). Between the trimmed V and J ends, which lost 4 bases and 2 bases, there was a span of 6 bases. The CDR3 contains 13 residues. Germline V gene data show CDR1 as LNHDA and CDR2 as SQIVND (reference sequence). CDR3 bases: TGTGCCAGTAGTAACAGGGGCAATCAGCCCCAGCATTTT. Translating it yields CASSNRGNQPQHF.

V and J are TRBV10-1 and TRBJ2-1; 11 bases align to TRBD1. The CDR3 is 15 residues long. Germline CDR1 WNHNN, CDR2 SYGVQD (reference sequence). Unmatched junction bases numbered 10, after V lost 6 bases and J lost 9 bases. The CDR3 DNA sequence: TGCGCCAGCAGCGGACAGGGGGCGCGGAGTGGTGAGCAGTTCTTC. Amino acid sequence: CASSGQGARSGEQFF.

The chain joins TRBV7-8 to TRBJ2-7; maybe TRBD2 (6 bases). There are 14 residues in the CDR3. Trimming pared 5 bases from V and 6 bases from J, leaving 17 bases between. CDR1 is SGHVS, CDR2 FQNEAQ, per germline. Here the CDR3 DNA reads TGTGCCAGCAGCCCGCGGGACCTTCGGGGCGAGCAGTACTTC. Translated: CASSPRDLRGEQYF.

At least ten counts were recorded for this clonotype. The chain uses TRBV7-7 and TRBJ2-5, with a possible D match to TRBD2 (6 bases). Trimming left V 5 bases short and J 2 bases short, with 9 bases between. The CDR3 contains 13 residues. The V gene's germline CDR1 is SSHAT and CDR2 FNYEAQ (reference sequence). The CDR3 spells CASSRDFQETQYF. For the CDR3, the DNA is TGTGCCAGCAGCCGGGACTTTCAAGAGACCCAGTACTTC. Based on the CDR3 plus reference TRBV7-7 and TRBJ2-5, the full variable domain is GAGVSQSPRYKVTKRGQDVTLRCDPISSHATLYWYQQALGQGPEFLTYFNYEAQPDKSGLPSDRFSAERPEGSISTLTIQRTEQRDSAMYRCASSRDFQETQYFGPGTRLLVL.

This chain links TRBV29-1 with TRBJ2-5; TRBD2 matches at 8 bases. Germline loops: CDR1 SQVTM, CDR2 ANQGSEA. CDR3 length: 13 amino acids. J gave up 3 bases and V 6 bases, and 6 bases lay outside the gene matches. CDR3 residues: CSVGLVREETQYF. The CDR3 nucleotides read TGCAGCGTGGGACTAGTTAGGGAAGAGACCCAGTACTTC.

This clonotype was detected many times. The chain couples TRBV10-1 to TRBJ2-5, with 7 bases matching TRBD2. The junction had 1 base not matched to a gene; V was cut back by 0 bases and J by 0 bases. Germline V lookup: CDR1 WNHNN, CDR2 SYGVQD (reference sequence). There are 15 residues in the CDR3. CDR3 coding DNA: TGCGCCAGCAGTGAGTCGGGAGGGAACCAAGAGACCCAGTACTTC. Translated, it gives CASSESGGNQETQYF.

This clonotype appeared a few times. V usage is TRBV4-2 and J usage is TRBJ2-5; 8 positions agree with TRBD2. The CDR3 is 17 residues long. In germline, CDR1 is LGHNA, CDR2 YNFKEQ. V lost 4 bases, J lost 2 bases, and 12 bases stayed unmatched. The CDR3 DNA reads TGTGCCAGCAGCCCTCAGGTTGGAGCGGGGGAACAAGAGACCCAGTACTTC. It yields the protein CASSPQVGAGEQETQYF.

The chain combines TRBV13 with TRBJ2-7, with TRBD2 matching 13 bases. The germline V gene has CDR1 PRHDT and CDR2 FYEKMQ (reference sequence). After removal of 6 bases from V and 5 bases from J, the junction contained 7 bases not matched to a gene. The CDR3 totals 15 residues. CDR3 loop: CASSRRTSGGHEQYF. CDR3 coding DNA: TGTGCCAGCAGTCGGAGGACTAGCGGGGGCCACGAGCAGTACTTC.

This clonotype was detected ten times or more. The chain employs TRBV4-1 and TRBJ1-2; the D gene is possibly TRBD1 (5 bases). This CDR3 has 15 residues. The germline V and J ends were trimmed by 5 bases and 5 bases, with 18 bases remaining between them. CDR1 MGHRA and CDR2 YSYEKL come from the germline V gene. CDR3 sequence reads: CASSYILQAAYGYTF. In DNA, the CDR3 is TGCGCCAGCAGCTATATCCTACAGGCCGCATATGGCTACACCTTC.

This clonotype was counted ten times or more. The genes are TRBV5-1 and TRBJ2-7, with 8 positions matching TRBD1. The CDR3 has 13 amino acids. The germline V gene has CDR1 SGHRS and CDR2 YFSETQ. The V gene end was trimmed by 4 bases and the J gene end by 6 bases; junction bases not matched to a gene: 6. Here the CDR3 DNA reads TGCGCCAGCAGCCAAAGGACAGGGCGCGAGCAGTACTTC. This sequence encodes CASSQRTGREQYF.

This clonotype was detected only a few times. The rearrangement uses TRBV15 and TRBJ2-2, with 7 bases lining up with TRBD2. The V gene end was trimmed by 0 bases and the J gene end by 4 bases; junction bases not matched to a gene: 5. Germline CDR1 is LNHNV and CDR2 is YYDKDF (reference sequence). The CDR3 has 16 residues. CDR3 in amino acids: CATSRDWGGSTGELFF. The DNA of the CDR3 is TGTGCCACCAGCAGAGATTGGGGGGGGAGCACCGGGGAGCTGTTTTTT. The entire variable domain, with the rest obtained from reference TRBV15 and TRBJ2-2, is as follows: DAMVIQNPRYQVTQFGKPVTLSCSQTLNHNVMYWYQQKSSQAPKLLFHYYDKDFNNEADTPDNFQSRRPNTSFCFLDIRSPGLGDTAMYLCATSRDWGGSTGELFFGEGSRLTVL.

Ten or more counts support this clonotype. This chain links TRBV5-5 with TRBJ1-1, with 8 bases that match TRBD1. Germline CDR1 and CDR2: SGHKS and YYEKEE (reference sequence). V lost 0 bases to trimming and J lost 1 base; unmatched junction nucleotides: 5. The CDR3 runs to 16 residues. In DNA, the CDR3 is TGTGCCAGCAGCTTGGTCCCGACAGGGGCGAACACTGAAGCTTTCTTT. It yields the protein CASSLVPTGANTEAFF.

Ten or more counts support this clonotype. The chain uses TRBV20-1 and TRBJ2-7; 11 bases line up with TRBD1. The junction had 7 bases not matched to a gene; V was cut back by 0 bases and J by 3 bases. From germline, CDR1 is DFQATT and CDR2 SNEGSKA (reference sequence). CDR3 size: 16 residues. CDR3 nucleotide sequence: TGCAGTGCTAGAGAACTAGGGGACAGGGGGATCTACGAGCAGTACTTC. Residues: CSARELGDRGIYEQYF.

J is TRBJ2-2 and V is TRBV4-3; TRBD2 aligns across 7 bases. CDR3 length equals 15 residues. Per germline, CDR1 LGHNA and CDR2 YSLEER. V trimming: 1 base; J trimming: 3 bases; junction bases outside the gene matches: 2. CDR3 protein: CASSQGTRDTGELFF. In DNA form, the CDR3 reads TGCGCCAGCAGCCAAGGGACTAGGGACACCGGGGAGCTGTTTTTT.

The chain employs TRBV10-1 and TRBJ2-2; no firm D call. This CDR3 has 15 amino acids. Germline V CDR1 and CDR2: WNHNN, SYGVQD (reference sequence). The V end was cut by 0 bases, the J end by 6 bases, with 11 bases between. This CDR3 is CASSESGPLAGELFF. The CDR3 DNA follows: TGCGCCAGCAGTGAGTCTGGCCCTCTGGCCGGGGAGCTGTTTTTT.

The chain links TRBV7-8 to TRBJ2-1; a possible D gene is TRBD2 (5 bases). The CDR3 totals 13 residues. Looked up from germline, CDR1 is SGHVS and CDR2 is FQNEAQ. The germline V and J ends were trimmed by 0 bases and 8 bases, with 8 bases remaining between them. CDR3 coding DNA: TGTGCCAGCAGCTTAGCGGGAGTCGATGAGCAGTTCTTC. It encodes CASSLAGVDEQFF.

This clonotype occurred a few times. The chain carries TRBV15 and TRBJ2-1; 13 nucleotides agree with TRBD2. Germline CDR1 reads LNHNV; CDR2 reads YYDKDF (reference sequence). V lost 3 bases to trimming and J lost 9 bases; unmatched junction nucleotides: 11. There are 17 residues in the CDR3. DNA for the CDR3: TGTGCCACCAGCAGTCCCCCGGGACTAGCGGGGAGATTTGAGCAGTTCTTC. Amino acid sequence: CATSSPPGLAGRFEQFF.

The rearrangement links TRBV6-5 to TRBJ2-7; D possibly uses TRBD1 or TRBD2 (5 bases each). Germline V gene data show CDR1 as MNHEY and CDR2 as SVGAGI. The CDR3 consists of 14 residues. The ends were cut back, 2 bases at V and 4 bases at J, with 12 bases in the middle. CDR3 residues: CASSYGDGQYEQYF. CDR3 coding DNA: TGTGCCAGCAGTTACGGGGACGGGCAATACGAGCAGTACTTC.

This clonotype turned up a few times. This chain links TRBV29-1 with TRBJ2-5; TRBD1 matches at 10 bases. V shed 4 bases, J shed 2 bases, and the junction held 1 base outside the gene matches. The CDR3 has 13 amino acids. In germline, CDR1 is SQVTM, CDR2 ANQGSEA. The CDR3 protein is CSVADRGQETQYF. As DNA, the CDR3 is TGCAGCGTTGCGGACAGGGGGCAAGAGACCCAGTACTTC.

This clonotype was seen ten or more times. This chain joins TRBV5-6 and TRBJ1-5; D gene unclear. Germline values: CDR1 SGHDT, CDR2 YYEEEE. V dropped 4 bases and J dropped 7 bases, with 18 bases sitting between them. The CDR3 is made up of 15 amino acids. This CDR3 is CASSLSMQVNQPQHF. CDR3 DNA sequence: TGTGCCAGCAGCCTCTCCATGCAGGTTAACCAGCCCCAGCATTTT.

This clonotype came up many times. The chain employs TRBV20-1 and TRBJ2-2, with D maybe TRBD1 (5 bases). V lost 5 bases to trimming and J lost 0 bases, with 10 bases between them. Germline loops: CDR1 DFQATT, CDR2 SNEGSKA (reference sequence). This CDR3 is built from 14 residues. In nucleotides, the CDR3 is TGCAGTGCTCCAGGCAGGGCGAACACCGGGGAGCTGTTTTTT. Its translation is CSAPGRANTGELFF.